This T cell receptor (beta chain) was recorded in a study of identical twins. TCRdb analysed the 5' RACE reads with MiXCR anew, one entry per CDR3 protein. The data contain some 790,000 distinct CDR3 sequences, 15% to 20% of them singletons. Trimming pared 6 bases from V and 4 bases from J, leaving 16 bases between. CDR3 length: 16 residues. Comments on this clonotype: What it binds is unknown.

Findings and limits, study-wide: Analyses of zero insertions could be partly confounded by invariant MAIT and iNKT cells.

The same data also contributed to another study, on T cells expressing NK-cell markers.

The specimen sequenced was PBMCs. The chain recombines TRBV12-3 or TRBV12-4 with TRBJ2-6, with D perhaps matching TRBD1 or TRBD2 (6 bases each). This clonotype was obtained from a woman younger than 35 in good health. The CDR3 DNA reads TGTGCCAGCAGACTAGCCCTAGGGGGAGGGGCCAACGTCCTGACTTTC. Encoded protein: CASRLALGGGANVLTF.